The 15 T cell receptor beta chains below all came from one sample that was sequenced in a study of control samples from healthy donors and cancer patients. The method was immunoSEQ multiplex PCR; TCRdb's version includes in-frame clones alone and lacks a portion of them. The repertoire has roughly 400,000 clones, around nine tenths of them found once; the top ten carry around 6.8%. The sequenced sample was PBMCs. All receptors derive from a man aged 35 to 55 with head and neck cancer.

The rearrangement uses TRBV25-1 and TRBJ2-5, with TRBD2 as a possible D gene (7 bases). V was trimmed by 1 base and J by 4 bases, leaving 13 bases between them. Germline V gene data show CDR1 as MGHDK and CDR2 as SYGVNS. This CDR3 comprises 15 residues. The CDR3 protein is CASSESRGGVETQYF. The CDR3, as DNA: TGTGCCAGCAGTGAATCGAGGGGGGGGGTAGAGACCCAGTACTTC.

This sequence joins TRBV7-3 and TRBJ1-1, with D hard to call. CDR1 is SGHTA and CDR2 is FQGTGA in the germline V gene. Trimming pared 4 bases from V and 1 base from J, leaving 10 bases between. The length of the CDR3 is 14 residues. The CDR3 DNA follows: TGTGCCAGCAGCTCCCCCCCCGGGAACACTGAAGCTTTCTTT. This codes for CASSSPPGNTEAFF.

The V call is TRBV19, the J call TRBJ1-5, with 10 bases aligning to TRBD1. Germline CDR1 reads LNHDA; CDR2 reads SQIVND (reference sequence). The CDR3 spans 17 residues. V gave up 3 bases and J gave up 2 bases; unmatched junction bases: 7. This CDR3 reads CASSMDRGGFGNQPQHF. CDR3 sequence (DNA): TGTGCCAGTAGTATGGACAGGGGGGGTTTCGGCAATCAGCCCCAGCATTTT.

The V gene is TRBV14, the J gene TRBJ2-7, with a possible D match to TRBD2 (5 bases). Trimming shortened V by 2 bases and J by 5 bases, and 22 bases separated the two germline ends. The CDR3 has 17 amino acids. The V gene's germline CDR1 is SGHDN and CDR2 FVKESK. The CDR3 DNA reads TGTGCCAGCAGCCAACGATATACGATGAGGGTACTCGACGAGCAGTACTTC. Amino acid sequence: CASSQRYTMRVLDEQYF.

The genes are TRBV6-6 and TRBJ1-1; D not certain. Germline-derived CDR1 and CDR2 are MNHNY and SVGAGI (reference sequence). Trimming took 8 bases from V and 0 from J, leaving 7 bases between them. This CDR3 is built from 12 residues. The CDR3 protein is CASGRMNTEAFF. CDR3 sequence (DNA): TGTGCCAGCGGGAGGATGAACACTGAAGCTTTCTTT.

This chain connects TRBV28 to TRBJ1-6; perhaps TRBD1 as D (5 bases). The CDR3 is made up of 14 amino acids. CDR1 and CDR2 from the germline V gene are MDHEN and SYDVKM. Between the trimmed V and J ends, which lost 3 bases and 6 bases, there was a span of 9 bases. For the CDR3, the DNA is TGTGCCAGCAGTTTGAGGGGCGGTAATTCACCCCTCCACTTT. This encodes CASSLRGGNSPLHF.

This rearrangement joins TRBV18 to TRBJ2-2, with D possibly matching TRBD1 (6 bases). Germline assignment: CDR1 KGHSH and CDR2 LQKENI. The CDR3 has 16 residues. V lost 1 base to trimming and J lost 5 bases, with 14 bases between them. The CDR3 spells CASSPLPLQGTGELFF. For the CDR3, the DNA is TGTGCCAGCTCACCACTCCCCCTACAGGGAACCGGGGAGCTGTTTTTT.

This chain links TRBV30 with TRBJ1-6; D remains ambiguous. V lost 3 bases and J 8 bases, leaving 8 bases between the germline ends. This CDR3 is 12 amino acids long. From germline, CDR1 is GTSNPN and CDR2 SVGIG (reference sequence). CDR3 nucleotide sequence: TGTGCCTGGAGCCCCGGAGATTCACCCCTCCACTTT. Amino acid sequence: CAWSPGDSPLHF.

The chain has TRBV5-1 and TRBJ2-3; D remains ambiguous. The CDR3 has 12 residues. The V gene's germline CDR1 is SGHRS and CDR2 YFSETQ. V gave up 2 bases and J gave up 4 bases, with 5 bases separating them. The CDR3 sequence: CASSFYPDTQYF. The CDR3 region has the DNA TGCGCCAGCAGCTTCTACCCAGATACGCAGTATTTT.

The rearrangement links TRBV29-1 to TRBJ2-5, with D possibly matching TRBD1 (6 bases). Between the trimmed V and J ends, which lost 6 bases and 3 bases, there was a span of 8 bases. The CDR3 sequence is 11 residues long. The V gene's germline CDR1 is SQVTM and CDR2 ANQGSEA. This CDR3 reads CSVRTEETQYF. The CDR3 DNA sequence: TGCAGCGTCAGGACAGAAGAGACCCAGTACTTC.

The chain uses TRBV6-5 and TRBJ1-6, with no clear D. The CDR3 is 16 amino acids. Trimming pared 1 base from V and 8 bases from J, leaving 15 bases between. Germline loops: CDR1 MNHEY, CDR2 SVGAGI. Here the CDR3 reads CASSYYDLGRDSPLHF. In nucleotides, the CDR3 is TGTGCCAGCAGTTACTACGACCTTGGACGGGATTCACCCCTCCACTTT.

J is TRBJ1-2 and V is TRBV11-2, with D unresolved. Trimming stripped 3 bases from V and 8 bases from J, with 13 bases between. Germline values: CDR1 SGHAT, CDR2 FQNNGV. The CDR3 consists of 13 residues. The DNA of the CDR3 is TGTGCCAGCAGCTTTGAAGTTTCGAGGGGCTACACCTTC. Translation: CASSFEVSRGYTF.

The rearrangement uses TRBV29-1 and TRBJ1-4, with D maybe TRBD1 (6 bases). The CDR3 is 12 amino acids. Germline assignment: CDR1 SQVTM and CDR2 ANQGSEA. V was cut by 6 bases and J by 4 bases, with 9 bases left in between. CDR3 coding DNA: TGCAGCGTCTCACAGGGTAATGAAAAACTGTTTTTT. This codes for CSVSQGNEKLFF.

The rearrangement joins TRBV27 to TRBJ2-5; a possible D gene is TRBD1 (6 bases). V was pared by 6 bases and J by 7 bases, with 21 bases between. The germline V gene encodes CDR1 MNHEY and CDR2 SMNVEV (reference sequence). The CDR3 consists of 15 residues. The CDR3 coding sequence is TGTGCCAGCAGCCCTGAGGGACACCCCCGGGGGACCCAGTACTTC. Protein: CASSPEGHPRGTQYF.

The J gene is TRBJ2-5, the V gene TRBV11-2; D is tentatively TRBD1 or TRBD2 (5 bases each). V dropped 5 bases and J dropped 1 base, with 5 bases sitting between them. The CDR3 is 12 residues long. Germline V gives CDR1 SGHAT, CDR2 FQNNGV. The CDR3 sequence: CASSGGQETQYF. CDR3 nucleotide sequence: TGTGCCAGCAGCGGGGGCCAAGAGACCCAGTACTTC.